These 9 T cell receptor beta chains share one sample of origin, sequenced in a study of T cell responses to AZD1222 COVID-19 vaccine. The data were produced by immunoSEQ multiplex PCR, yet TCRdb's version contains in-frame clones alone and is incomplete. The table shows over 130,000 clones, with almost 90% occurring only once. Material: peripheral blood, obtained 28 days after the second AZD1222 dose. The receptors here all came from an adult who received the AZD1222 COVID-19 vaccine.

The J gene is TRBJ1-6, the V gene TRBV6-5; TRBD1 aligns across 7 bases. This CDR3 region has 13 residues. The V segment lost 7 bases and the J segment 6 bases; nucleotides outside the gene matches: 3. Germline CDR1 is MNHEY and CDR2 is SVGAGI. In DNA form, the CDR3 reads TGTGCCAGCACCGGGACAGTTAATTCACCCCTCCACTTT. Its translation is CASTGTVNSPLHF.

This chain connects TRBV25-1 to TRBJ2-1; D call uncertain. The CDR3 runs to 15 residues. The V gene's germline CDR1 is MGHDK and CDR2 SYGVNS. Trimming shortened V by 5 bases and J by 6 bases, and 17 bases separated the two germline ends. CDR3 nucleotides: TGTGCCAGCAGTAAACCCGGCGTGCCGGGCAATGAGCAGTTCTTC. Its translation: CASSKPGVPGNEQFF.

The DNA of the CDR3 is TGTGCCAGCAGTTTATCGGGGTGGGTGGGGACCCACTCCTACGAGCAGTACGTC. This translates into CASSLSGWVGTHSYEQYV. The rearrangement links TRBV28 to TRBJ2-7; D may correspond to TRBD1 or TRBD2 (5 bases each). This CDR3 has 18 amino acids. Germline values: CDR1 MDHEN, CDR2 SYDVKM. Trimming cost V 1 base and J 0 bases, with 19 bases left between them.

The genes are TRBV12-2 and TRBJ2-3; the table's D call, TRBD1, was not checked against the DNA. TRBV12-2 is assigned pseudogene status. The CDR3 loop spans 13 amino acids. The CDR3 coding sequence is TGTGCAAGTCGCTTCAGGGGCACAGATACGCAGTATTTT. It codes for CASRFRGTDTQYF.

V and J are TRBV18 and TRBJ1-1, with D possibly being TRBD1 (6 bases). V was trimmed by 1 base and J by 4 bases, leaving 10 bases between them. In germline, CDR1 is KGHSH, CDR2 LQKENI. The CDR3 is made up of 14 amino acids. The CDR3: CASSPRQGPTEAFF. For the CDR3, the DNA is TGTGCCAGCTCACCACGGCAGGGGCCCACTGAAGCTTTCTTT.

The V gene is TRBV7-9, the J gene TRBJ2-5; 7 nucleotides line up with TRBD2. Trimming cost V 4 bases and J 2 bases; bases outside gene matches: 4. Germline assignment: CDR1 SEHNR and CDR2 FQNEAQ (reference sequence). The CDR3 has 14 residues. CDR3 loop: CASSYGLEQETQYF. In DNA, the CDR3 is TGTGCCAGCAGCTACGGACTAGAACAAGAGACCCAGTACTTC.

The chain is built from TRBV11-2 and TRBJ1-6; no reliable D call. The CDR3 runs 16 residues. V was clipped by 5 bases and J by 2 bases, with 13 bases between them. CDR1 SGHAT and CDR2 FQNNGV come from the germline V gene. CDR3 coding DNA: TGTGCCAGCAGCACCTCGAGCCCACCCTATAATTCACCCCTCCACTTT. Its protein is CASSTSSPPYNSPLHF.

The rearrangement links TRBV19 to TRBJ1-2; 7 bases are a match to TRBD1. CDR1 and CDR2 from the germline V gene are LNHDA and SQIVND (reference sequence). The CDR3 has 14 amino acids. The V gene end was trimmed by 7 bases and the J gene end by 4 bases; junction bases not matched to a gene: 9. The CDR3 nucleotides read TGTGCCAGTACCGGTGCAGGGGGATTCTATGGCTACACCTTC. Its translation: CASTGAGGFYGYTF.

The J gene is TRBJ1-5, the V gene TRBV18; D uncertain. The CDR3 extends over 15 amino acids. CDR1 and CDR2 from the germline V gene are KGHSH and LQKENI. V dropped 6 bases and J dropped 3 bases, with 15 bases sitting between them. The CDR3 DNA follows: TGTGCCAGCTCCCCCGCCAGGTCGTACAATCAGCCCCAGCATTTT. It encodes CASSPARSYNQPQHF.